These 27 T cell receptor beta chains share one sample of origin, sequenced in a study of vaccination effects on CD4 cells after COVID-19. Sequencing in the ViraFEST assay came after antigen-specific CD4+ T cells had been expanded with viral peptide pools, which were used to stimulate PBMC. Cultured cells yielded isolated CD4+ T cells after nine to ten days. None of these healthy vaccinees had been infected with SARS-CoV-2 before vaccination. The antigens of these receptors remain unknown. Only in-frame clones appear in the TCRdb table, and some are missing; sequencing was by immunoSEQ multiplex PCR. The sample shows tens of thousands of clones, roughly 78% of them seen only once. The starting material was CD4+ T cells from PBMCs cultured with HCoV-NL63 spike peptides, obtained before COVID-19 vaccination. Receptors originate from a human donor who received a COVID-19 vaccine.

The count of this clone is one. The CDR3 sequence is CASSSRTGNNEKLFF. The CDR3 DNA is TGTGCCAGCAGCTCCCGGACAGGGAATAATGAAAAACTGTTTTTT. The chain links TRBV7-2 to TRBJ1-4; 8 bases agree with TRBD1. The CDR3 has 15 residues. V trimming: 4 bases; J trimming: 4 bases; junction bases outside the gene matches: 5. Germline V CDR1 and CDR2: SGHTA, FQGNSA.

The CDR3 DNA sequence: TGTGCCAGCAGTTTAGCGCCAGGGGGCTACACCTTC. This gives the protein CASSLAPGGYTF. The chain uses TRBV12-3 or TRBV12-4 and TRBJ1-2; possibly TRBD1 for D (5 bases). V gave up 0 bases and J gave up 8 bases, with 7 bases separating them. The CDR3 totals 12 residues.

V and J are TRBV19 and TRBJ1-2, with D possibly TRBD1 on 6 matching bases. Germline V CDR1 and CDR2: LNHDA, SQIVND (reference sequence). V lost 7 bases and J lost 2, with 11 bases in between. This CDR3 is 13 amino acids long. The CDR3 bases are TGTGCCAGTAAGGGACAAGAAAACTATGGCTACACCTTC. It translates to CASKGQENYGYTF.

The chain carries TRBV7-2 and TRBJ1-2; D gene unclear. Germline-derived CDR1 and CDR2 are SGHTA and FQGNSA. The CDR3 length is 14 residues. The V end lost 5 bases, the J end lost 1 base, and 11 bases lay between the germline ends. CDR3 DNA sequence: TGTGCCAGCAGCCTACAGCAGGATAACTATGGCTACACCTTC. The encoded protein is CASSLQQDNYGYTF.

The chain is built from TRBV13 and TRBJ2-4; possible D gene TRBD2, 6 bases. CDR1 is PRHDT and CDR2 is FYEKMQ in the germline V gene (reference sequence). The CDR3 consists of 13 residues. V was trimmed by 5 bases and J by 5 bases, leaving 10 bases between them. Written as DNA, the CDR3 is TGTGCCAGCAGCGCGCGGGGCCAAAACATTCAGTACTTC. It encodes CASSARGQNIQYF. Full variable domain (outside the CDR3, taken from reference TRBV13 and TRBJ2-4): AAGVIQSPRHLIKEKRETATLKCYPIPRHDTVYWYQQGPGQDPQFLISFYEKMQSDKGSIPDRFSAQQFSDYHSELNMSSLELGDSALYFCASSARGQNIQYFGAGTRLSVL.

This chain links TRBV2 with TRBJ1-2; D unclear. The CDR3 covers 14 residues. The V and J ends lost 6 bases and 2 bases respectively, with 13 bases between them. The germline V gene has CDR1 SNHLY and CDR2 FYNNEI. Here the CDR3 DNA reads TGTGCCAGCAGCTCGGACGGACCAAACTATGGCTACACCTTC. Amino acids: CASSSDGPNYGYTF.

This chain links TRBV6-5 with TRBJ1-5, with no clear D. The CDR3 sequence is 13 residues long. Trimming removed 9 bases at V and 9 bases at J, with 18 bases between. The germline V gene has CDR1 MNHEY and CDR2 SVGAGI. This CDR3 reads CAREGRRQRPQHF. Here the CDR3 DNA reads TGTGCCAGAGAAGGGCGCAGGCAGAGGCCCCAGCATTTT.

The chain joins TRBV5-1 to TRBJ2-7, with TRBD2 matching 10 bases. The V gene end was trimmed by 3 bases and the J gene end by 5 bases; junction bases not matched to a gene: 5. The V gene's germline CDR1 is SGHRS and CDR2 YFSETQ. This CDR3 contains 14 residues. The CDR3 DNA reads TGCGCCAGCAGCTCAGCGGGAGGGCAGAACGAGCAGTACTTC. It is translated as CASSSAGGQNEQYF.

The chain employs TRBV14 and TRBJ1-1, with a weak D call TRBD1 (5 bases). CDR1 and CDR2 from the germline V gene are SGHDN and FVKESK. This CDR3 comprises 15 residues. Trimming took off 3 bases at V and 5 bases at J, with 16 bases between the two ends. CDR3 DNA sequence: TGTGCCAGCAGCCAGTCGAGAGGATGGGGGACTGAAGCTTTCTTT. The encoded protein is CASSQSRGWGTEAFF.

This chain links TRBV5-1 with TRBJ1-3, with D maybe TRBD1 (6 bases). The V end was cut by 0 bases, the J end by 3 bases, with 10 bases between. Germline values: CDR1 SGHRS, CDR2 YFSETQ. The CDR3 totals 15 residues. The CDR3 loop is CASSLAGGHGNTIYF. The CDR3 DNA sequence: TGCGCCAGCAGCTTGGCCGGGGGGCATGGAAACACCATATATTTT.

This rearrangement joins TRBV12-3 or TRBV12-4 to TRBJ1-2, with 8 nucleotides matching TRBD1. V trimming: 1 base; J trimming: 5 bases; junction bases outside the gene matches: 0. CDR3 length: 13 amino acids. The CDR3 DNA follows: TGTGCCAGCAGTTTAGGGACAGGGTATGGCTACACCTTC. It is translated as CASSLGTGYGYTF.

This clone was seen more than once but under ten times. The gene calls are TRBV5-4 and TRBJ2-4, with 8 bases matching TRBD1. V dropped 4 bases and J dropped 6; count of bases not matched to a gene: 6. Per germline, CDR1 SGHNT and CDR2 YYREEE (reference sequence). CDR3 length: 14 residues. CDR3 residues: CASSTTDRANIQYF. The CDR3 nucleotides are TGTGCCAGCAGCACTACGGACAGGGCAAACATTCAGTACTTC.

J is TRBJ2-1 and V is TRBV6-4, with TRBD2 matching 13 bases. From germline, CDR1 is MRHNA and CDR2 SNTAGT. V trimming: 3 bases; J trimming: 5 bases; junction bases outside the gene matches: 1. CDR3 length equals 15 residues. The CDR3 loop is CASSEGTSGNNEQFF. In nucleotides, the CDR3 is TGTGCCAGCAGTGAGGGGACTAGCGGGAACAATGAGCAGTTCTTC.

This chain links TRBV5-1 with TRBJ1-5; unclear D gene. The CDR3 loop spans 15 amino acids. The germline gives CDR1 SGHRS, CDR2 YFSETQ. Trimming took 0 bases from V and 7 from J, leaving 14 bases between them. This CDR3 is CASSLEGLGRQPQHF. The CDR3 nucleotides read TGCGCCAGCAGCTTGGAAGGTTTGGGCAGACAGCCCCAGCATTTT.

The chain couples TRBV7-2 to TRBJ2-7, with unresolved D. The V end lost 1 base, the J end lost 6 bases, and 10 bases lay between the germline ends. CDR1 is SGHTA and CDR2 is FQGNSA in the germline V gene. The CDR3 has 13 amino acids. CDR3 sequence reads: CASSLGIGTEQYF. CDR3 DNA sequence: TGTGCCAGCAGCTTAGGGATCGGTACCGAGCAGTACTTC.

J is TRBJ2-2 and V is TRBV12-5, with TRBD1 as a possible D gene (6 bases). Germline V gene sequence: CDR1 LGHNT, CDR2 FRNRAP. V was trimmed by 0 bases and J by 2 bases, leaving 22 bases between them. The CDR3 length is 20 residues. CDR3 protein: CASGLVSVPGGLTNTGELFF. CDR3 sequence (DNA): TGTGCTAGTGGTTTGGTGAGTGTTCCTGGGGGCCTCACCAACACCGGGGAGCTGTTTTTT.

The chain has TRBV3-1 (or the pseudogene TRBV3-2) and TRBJ2-1; D not certain. The CDR3 is 14 amino acids. V was cut by 4 bases and J by 6 bases, with 13 bases left in between. Germline-derived CDR1 and CDR2 are LGHDT and YNNKEL (reference sequence). This chain's CDR3 is CASSPDGQFNEQFF. In nucleotides, the CDR3 is TGTGCCAGCAGCCCCGATGGCCAGTTCAATGAGCAGTTCTTC.

The V and J genes are TRBV15 and TRBJ1-5; 10 bases line up with TRBD1. Germline CDR1 LNHNV, CDR2 YYDKDF (reference sequence). The CDR3 is 14 amino acids. The CDR3 reads CASGRDRGDQPQHF. The CDR3 bases are TGTGCATCGGGGAGGGACAGGGGAGATCAGCCCCAGCATTTT. The full variable domain, completed using reference TRBV15 and TRBJ1-5, is DAMVIQNPRYQVTQFGKPVTLSCSQTLNHNVMYWYQQKSSQAPKLLFHYYDKDFNNEADTPDNFQSRRPNTSFCFLDIRSPGLGDTAMYLCASGRDRGDQPQHFGDGTRLSIL.

This clone was observed a handful of times. The chain has TRBV19 and TRBJ1-2; D possibly corresponds to TRBD1 (6 bases). Germline CDR1 and CDR2: LNHDA and SQIVND (reference sequence). Between the trimmed V and J ends, which lost 3 bases and 9 bases, there was a span of 14 bases. The length of the CDR3 is 13 residues. The CDR3 spells CASSIPPGVRYTF. CDR3 DNA sequence: TGTGCCAGTAGTATTCCCCCAGGGGTACGCTACACCTTC.

This clone was found once. V is TRBV5-1 and J is TRBJ1-1; 9 bases map to TRBD1. Germline CDR1 is SGHRS and CDR2 is YFSETQ. Trimming at V came to 3 bases and at J to 2 bases, leaving 2 bases not matched to a gene. The CDR3 loop spans 14 amino acids. The CDR3 sequence is CASSWDRANTEAFF. The CDR3 DNA reads TGCGCCAGCAGCTGGGACAGGGCAAACACTGAAGCTTTCTTT.

A note on this clone: Other nucleotide sequences from this sample produce the same CDR3. The genes are TRBV15 and TRBJ2-7; the D gene is possibly TRBD2 (5 bases). Trimming removed 3 bases at V and 3 bases at J, with 15 bases between. In germline, CDR1 is LNHNV, CDR2 YYDKDF (reference sequence). This CDR3 contains 15 residues. The CDR3 here is CATSRESVGDYEQYF. CDR3 coding DNA: TGTGCCACCAGCAGGGAATCAGTCGGGGACTACGAGCAGTACTTC.

This sequence joins TRBV7-2 and TRBJ1-3; no clear D gene. V was shortened by 5 bases and J by 3 bases, with 8 bases between the two germline ends. The CDR3 is 13 residues long. Germline CDR1 reads SGHTA; CDR2 reads FQGNSA. CDR3 coding DNA: TGTGCCAGCAGCCCGACCATTGGAAACACCATATATTTT. This gives the protein CASSPTIGNTIYF.

V is TRBV13 and J is TRBJ1-1, with D maybe TRBD1 (5 bases). Germline V lookup: CDR1 PRHDT, CDR2 FYEKMQ (reference sequence). The CDR3 runs to 13 residues. V dropped 1 base and J dropped 7 bases, with 10 bases sitting between them. The CDR3 sequence: CASSLEGAIEAFF. In nucleotides, the CDR3 is TGTGCCAGCAGCTTAGAAGGGGCGATTGAAGCTTTCTTT.

The V and J genes are TRBV3-1 (or the pseudogene TRBV3-2) and TRBJ2-7, with a possible D match to TRBD2 (6 bases). V dropped 1 base and J dropped 2 bases, with 12 bases sitting between them. The CDR3 runs to 15 residues. Per germline, CDR1 LGHDT and CDR2 YNNKEL (reference sequence). CDR3: CASSQVAGSAYEQYF. The CDR3, as DNA: TGTGCCAGCAGCCAAGTGGCGGGGTCCGCCTACGAGCAGTACTTC.

The chain carries TRBV5-1 and TRBJ2-5; D might be TRBD2 (8 bases). Germline values: CDR1 SGHRS, CDR2 YFSETQ. V was cut by 2 bases and J by 4 bases, with 18 bases left in between. This CDR3 region has 16 residues. CDR3: CASSLLADRRGETQYF. Here the CDR3 DNA reads TGCGCCAGCAGCTTACTAGCGGACAGGAGGGGAGAGACCCAGTACTTC.

The chain links TRBV4-1 to TRBJ1-2, with D possibly matching TRBD1 (5 bases). The CDR3 runs to 15 residues. Trimming cost V 1 base and J 4 bases, with 13 bases left between them. Looked up from germline, CDR1 is MGHRA and CDR2 is YSYEKL. CDR3 in DNA: TGCGCCAGCAGCCAAGCTAGGGGCGGCCTCTATGGCTACACCTTC. Protein sequence: CASSQARGGLYGYTF.

This clone appeared a few times. The chain is built from TRBV5-1 and TRBJ2-3; 8 nucleotides align to TRBD2. V dropped 0 bases and J dropped 5; count of bases not matched to a gene: 11. The germline CDR1 and CDR2 sequences are SGHRS and YFSETQ. This CDR3 region has 17 residues. CDR3 nucleotide sequence: TGCGCCAGCAGCTTGGAGGGCCGGGGGGGGCGGATAGATACGCAGTATTTT. Translated, it gives CASSLEGRGGRIDTQYF.